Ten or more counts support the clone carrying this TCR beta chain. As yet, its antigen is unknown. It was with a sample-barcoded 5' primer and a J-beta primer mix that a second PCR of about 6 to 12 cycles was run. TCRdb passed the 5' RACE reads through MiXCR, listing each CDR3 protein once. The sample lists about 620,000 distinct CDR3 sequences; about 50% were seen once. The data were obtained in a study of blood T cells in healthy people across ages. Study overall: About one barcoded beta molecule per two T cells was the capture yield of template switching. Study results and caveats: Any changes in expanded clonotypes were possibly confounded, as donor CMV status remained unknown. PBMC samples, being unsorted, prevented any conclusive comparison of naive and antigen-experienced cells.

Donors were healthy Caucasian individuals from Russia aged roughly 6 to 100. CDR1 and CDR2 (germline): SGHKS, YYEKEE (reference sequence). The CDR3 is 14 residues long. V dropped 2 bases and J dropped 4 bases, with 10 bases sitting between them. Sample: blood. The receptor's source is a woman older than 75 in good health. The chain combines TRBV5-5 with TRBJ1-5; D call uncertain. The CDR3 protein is CASSFGRSNQPQHF. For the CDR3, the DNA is TGTGCCAGCAGCTTCGGCAGAAGTAATCAGCCCCAGCATTTT.